The T cell receptor (beta chain) described here comes from a study of OX40 agonist ivuxolimab in advanced cancers. With respect to the entire study: Ivuxolimab, which targeted the costimulatory receptor OX40 (CD134), was an agonistic, fully human IgG2 monoclonal antibody. Intravenous ivuxolimab was administered to patients every 2 weeks at six dose levels: 0.01, 0.1, 0.3, 1.5, 3 and 10 mg/kg. Of the approximately 50 dose-escalation patients, hepatocellular carcinoma was present in about 20, melanoma in around 15, renal cell carcinoma in 9 and head and neck cancer in 9. In the dose-escalation cohort, approximately 82% of patients were male, and the mean age was 60 years with a range of roughly 23 to 79. Prior anti-PD-1, anti-PD-L1 or anti-CTLA-4 therapy was permitted, and approximately 40% of dose-escalation patients had received checkpoint inhibitors. Partial responses occurred in three dose-escalation patients: two with cutaneous melanoma and one with hepatocellular carcinoma. The purpose of peripheral TCRbeta sequencing was to test whether ivuxolimab changed TCR sequence diversity and led to clonal T-cell expansion. The paper describes the monotherapy dose-escalation part (N = 52 patients) of the phase I trial of ivuxolimab. Broader findings and caveats from the paper: The antigen specificity of the clonally expanded peripheral T cells was not determined. Partial responders in the 0.1-3.0 mg/kg groups had among the lowest normalized peripheral clonal expansion, especially among CD8+ T cells. Low levels of normalized T-cell clonal expansion were also seen in some nonresponding patients. Clonal expansion of both CD4+ and CD8+ blood T cells was observed from baseline to week 6 at doses 0.1 to 3.0 mg/kg. After ivuxolimab, expanded clones were on average more numerous among CD8+ T cells than among CD4+ T cells.

Comment on this clone: The specificity of this receptor is unknown. The record has no base qualities; no much larger clone is one base away.

The trial excluded patients who had a history of autoimmune disease or were on systemic immunosuppression. In every dose cohort, peripheral blood was drawn for TCR sequencing at baseline, cycle 4 day 1, and cycle 7 day 1. The samples were taken from a phase I, first-in-human, multicenter, open-label dose-escalation trial of ivuxolimab. The trial enrolled adults with locally advanced or metastatic head and neck squamous cell, hepatocellular, melanoma or renal cell carcinoma. Before TCR sequencing, CD4+ T cells and CD8+ T cells were sorted from peripheral blood as separate populations. Genomic DNA was isolated from the sorted cells so that the TCRbeta CDR3 region could be sequenced. TCRbeta CDR3 regions were sequenced using the immunoSEQ Assay. Imported from immuneACCESS, the table was reduced by TCRdb to in-frame sequences with V and J called. These copies leave out some clones; in studies compared against another copy, an unresolved V gene accounts for under half, and the cause of the remainder is not known. For this sample the table gives 90,000 to 100,000 clones, of which around 85% were detected only once. 0.8% to 0.9% of the sample comes from the top ten.

In the germline V gene, CDR1 corresponds to LGHNT and CDR2 to FRNRAP. The CDR3, cysteine through phenylalanine, is 12 amino acids long. The sequence is cut down to CDR3 DNA, 36 bases in frame from base 1. V is clipped by 3 bases and J by 6 bases, and the sequence between their germline boundaries is 7 bases long. This TCR came from an adult with an advanced solid tumor such as melanoma, head and neck, liver or kidney cancer. The sample in question was CD4+ or CD8+ T cells sorted from blood, obtained in a trial of the OX40 agonist ivuxolimab. The rearranged segments are TRBV12-5 and TRBJ2-3, with a tentative D gene TRBD2 over 5 matching bases. For the CDR3, the sequence is CASGFGGDTQYF. Here is the DNA: TGTGCTAGTGGTTTTGGCGGGGATACGCAGTATTTT.